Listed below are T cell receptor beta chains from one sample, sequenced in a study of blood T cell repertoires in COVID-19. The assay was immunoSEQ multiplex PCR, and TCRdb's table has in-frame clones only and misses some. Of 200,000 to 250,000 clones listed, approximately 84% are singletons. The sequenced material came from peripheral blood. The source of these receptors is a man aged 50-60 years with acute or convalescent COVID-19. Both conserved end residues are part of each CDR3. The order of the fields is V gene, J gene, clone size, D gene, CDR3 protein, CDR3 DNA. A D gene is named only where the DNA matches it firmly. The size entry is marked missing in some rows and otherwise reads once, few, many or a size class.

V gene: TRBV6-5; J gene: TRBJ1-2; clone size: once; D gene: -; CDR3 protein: CASRRGLLANYGYTF; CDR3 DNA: TGTGCCAGCAGGCGGGGTCTATTAGCTAACTATGGCTACACCTTC
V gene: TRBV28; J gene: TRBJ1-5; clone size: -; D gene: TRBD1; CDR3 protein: CASSLGQGFNQPQHF; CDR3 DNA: TGTGCCAGCAGTCTTGGACAGGGTTTTAATCAGCCCCAGCATTTT
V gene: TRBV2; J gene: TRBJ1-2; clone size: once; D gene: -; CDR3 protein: CASSEAEGAGDAYGYTF; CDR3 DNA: TGTGCCAGCAGTGAAGCCGAAGGGGCAGGGGACGCCTATGGCTACACCTTC
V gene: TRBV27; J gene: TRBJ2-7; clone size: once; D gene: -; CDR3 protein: CASSLSLTSLLYEQYF; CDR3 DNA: TGTGCCAGCAGTTTATCTCTGACATCCCTCCTCTACGAGCAGTACTTC
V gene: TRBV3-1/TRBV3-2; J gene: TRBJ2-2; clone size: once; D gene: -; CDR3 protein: CASSHRVGGELFF; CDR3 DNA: TGTGCCAGCAGCCACAGGGTTGGCGGGGAGCTGTTTTTT
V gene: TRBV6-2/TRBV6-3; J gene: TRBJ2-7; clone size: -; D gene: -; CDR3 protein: CASSSSGYPSYEQYF; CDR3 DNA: TGTGCCAGCAGTTCGTCGGGGTACCCCTCCTACGAGCAGTACTTC
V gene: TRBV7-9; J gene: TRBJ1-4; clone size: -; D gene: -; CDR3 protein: CASSILGGNEKLFF; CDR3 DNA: TGTGCCAGCAGCATTCTGGGGGGTAATGAAAAACTGTTTTTT
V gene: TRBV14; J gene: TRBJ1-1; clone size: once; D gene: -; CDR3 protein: CASSSQFGGWTEAFF; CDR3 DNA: TGTGCCAGCAGCTCCCAGTTCGGAGGATGGACTGAAGCTTTCTTT
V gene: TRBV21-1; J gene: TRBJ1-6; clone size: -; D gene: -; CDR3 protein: CASSKTGTGTPNSPLHF; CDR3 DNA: TGTGCCAGCAGCAAAACCGGGACAGGGACGCCTAATTCACCCCTCCACTTT
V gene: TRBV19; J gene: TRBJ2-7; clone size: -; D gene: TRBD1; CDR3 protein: CASSIVGTGAHEQYF; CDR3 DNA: TGTGCCAGTAGTATAGTAGGGACAGGGGCCCACGAGCAGTACTTC
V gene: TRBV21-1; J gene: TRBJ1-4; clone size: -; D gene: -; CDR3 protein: CASSKVSLPGEKLFF; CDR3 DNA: TGTGCCAGCAGCAAAGTATCACTACCCGGGGAAAAACTGTTTTTT
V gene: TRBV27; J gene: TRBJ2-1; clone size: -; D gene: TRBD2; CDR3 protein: CASSLRGLAGERGSYNEQFF; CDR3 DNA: TGTGCCAGCAGTTTACGAGGACTAGCGGGGGAAAGGGGCTCCTACAATGAGCAGTTCTTC
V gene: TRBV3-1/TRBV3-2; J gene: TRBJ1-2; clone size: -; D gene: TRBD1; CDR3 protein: CASSPYRGMGYGYTF; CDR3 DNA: TGTGCCAGCAGCCCCTACAGGGGAATGGGCTATGGCTACACCTTC
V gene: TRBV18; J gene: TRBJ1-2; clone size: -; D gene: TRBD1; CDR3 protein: CASSLPGQGIYGYTF; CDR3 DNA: TGTGCCAGCTCACTACCGGGACAGGGGATCTATGGCTACACCTTC
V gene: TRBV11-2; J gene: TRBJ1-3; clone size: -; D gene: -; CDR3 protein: CASSLVAGSSGNTIYF; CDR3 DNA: TGTGCCAGCAGCTTAGTGGCAGGTTCTTCTGGAAACACCATATATTTT
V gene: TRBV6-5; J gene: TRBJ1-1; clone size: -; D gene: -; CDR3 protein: CASSYRVNTEAFF; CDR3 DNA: TGTGCCAGCAGTTACCGGGTGAACACTGAAGCTTTCTTT
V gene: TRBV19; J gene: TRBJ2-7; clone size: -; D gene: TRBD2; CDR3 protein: CASKLAGETYEQYF; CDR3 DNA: TGTGCCAGTAAACTAGCGGGGGAGACCTACGAGCAGTACTTC
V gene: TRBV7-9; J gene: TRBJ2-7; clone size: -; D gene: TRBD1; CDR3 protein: CASRSGTGGEQYF; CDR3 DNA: TGTGCCAGCAGGTCCGGGACAGGGGGCGAGCAGTACTTC
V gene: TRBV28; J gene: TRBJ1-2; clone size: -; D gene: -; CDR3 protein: CASSSRTAYGYTF; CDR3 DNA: TGTGCCAGCAGTTCTCGGACAGCCTATGGCTACACCTTC